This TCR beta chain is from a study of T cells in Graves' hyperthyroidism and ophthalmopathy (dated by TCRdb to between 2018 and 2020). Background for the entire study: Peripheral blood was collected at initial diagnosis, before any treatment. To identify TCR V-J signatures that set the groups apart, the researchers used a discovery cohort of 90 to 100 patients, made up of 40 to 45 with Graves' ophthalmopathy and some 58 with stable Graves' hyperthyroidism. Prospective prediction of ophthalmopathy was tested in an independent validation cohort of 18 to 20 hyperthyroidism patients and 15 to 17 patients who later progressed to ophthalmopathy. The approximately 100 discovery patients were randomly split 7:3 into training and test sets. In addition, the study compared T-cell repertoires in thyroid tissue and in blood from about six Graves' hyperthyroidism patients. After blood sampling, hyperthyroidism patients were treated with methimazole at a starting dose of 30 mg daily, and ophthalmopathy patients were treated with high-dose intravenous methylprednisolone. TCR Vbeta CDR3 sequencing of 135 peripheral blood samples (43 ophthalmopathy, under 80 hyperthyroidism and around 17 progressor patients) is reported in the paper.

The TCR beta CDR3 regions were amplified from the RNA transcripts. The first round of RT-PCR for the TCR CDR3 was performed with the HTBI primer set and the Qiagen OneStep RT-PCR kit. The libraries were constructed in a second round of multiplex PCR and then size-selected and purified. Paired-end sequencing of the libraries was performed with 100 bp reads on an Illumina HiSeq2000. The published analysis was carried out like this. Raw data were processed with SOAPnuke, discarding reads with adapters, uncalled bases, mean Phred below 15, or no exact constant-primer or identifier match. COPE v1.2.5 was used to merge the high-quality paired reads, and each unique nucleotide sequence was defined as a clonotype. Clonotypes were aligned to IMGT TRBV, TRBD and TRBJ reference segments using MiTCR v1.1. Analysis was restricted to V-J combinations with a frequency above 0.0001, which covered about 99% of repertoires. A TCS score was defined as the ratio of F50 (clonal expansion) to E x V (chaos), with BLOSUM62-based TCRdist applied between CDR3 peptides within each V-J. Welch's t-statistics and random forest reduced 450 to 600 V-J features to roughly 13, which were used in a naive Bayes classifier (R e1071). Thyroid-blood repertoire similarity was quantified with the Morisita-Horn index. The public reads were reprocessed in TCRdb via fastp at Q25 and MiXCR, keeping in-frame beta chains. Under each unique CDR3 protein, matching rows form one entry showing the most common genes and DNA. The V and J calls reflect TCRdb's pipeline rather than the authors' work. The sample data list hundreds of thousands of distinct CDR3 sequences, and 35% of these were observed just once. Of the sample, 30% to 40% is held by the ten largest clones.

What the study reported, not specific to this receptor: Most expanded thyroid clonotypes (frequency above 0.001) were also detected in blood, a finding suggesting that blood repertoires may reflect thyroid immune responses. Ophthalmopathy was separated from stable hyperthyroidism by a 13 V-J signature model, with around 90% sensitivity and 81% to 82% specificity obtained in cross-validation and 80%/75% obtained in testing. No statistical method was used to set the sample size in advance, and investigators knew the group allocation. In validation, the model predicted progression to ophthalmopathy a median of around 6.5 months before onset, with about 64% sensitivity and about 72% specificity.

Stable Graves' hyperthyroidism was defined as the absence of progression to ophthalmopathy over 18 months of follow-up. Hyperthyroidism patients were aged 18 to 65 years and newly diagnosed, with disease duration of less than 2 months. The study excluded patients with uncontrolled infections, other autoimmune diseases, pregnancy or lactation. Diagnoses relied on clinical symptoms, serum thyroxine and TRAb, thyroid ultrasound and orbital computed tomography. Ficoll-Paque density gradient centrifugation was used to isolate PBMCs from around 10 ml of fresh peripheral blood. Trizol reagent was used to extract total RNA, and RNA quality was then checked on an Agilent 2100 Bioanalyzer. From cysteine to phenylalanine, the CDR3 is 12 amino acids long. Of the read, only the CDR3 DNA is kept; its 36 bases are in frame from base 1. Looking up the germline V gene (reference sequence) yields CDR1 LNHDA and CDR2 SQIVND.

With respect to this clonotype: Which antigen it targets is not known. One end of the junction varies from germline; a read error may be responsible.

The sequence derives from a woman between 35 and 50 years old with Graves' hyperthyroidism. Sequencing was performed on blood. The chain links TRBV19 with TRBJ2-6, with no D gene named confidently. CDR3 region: CAGSAPRQSLTF. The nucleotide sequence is TGTGCCGGTAGTGCCCCCAGGCAATCCCTGACTTTC.